This T cell receptor (beta chain) was identified in a study of human T cells and chemical hapten exposure. On the study more broadly: The variation in per-sample TCR yields arose mainly from small differences in pooled library volumes.

Time point noted: pre-sensitization, week 0. The treatment here: therapeutic diphenylcyclopropenone sensitization with weekly scalp DPC. Extraction of total RNA was performed on unfractionated whole blood. TCRdb fed the RACE reads into MiXCR, producing one record per CDR3 protein. The sample gives tens of thousands of distinct CDR3 sequences, more than 10% of which show up once; 1.9% is in the top ten. Study results and caveats: Expanded TCRs produced significantly more large CDR3 similarity clusters than controls did. There was no change with DPC sensitization in TCRs above 1 in 1000 frequency.

This clonotype was counted ten times or more. The antigen remains undetermined. The source is a woman aged 40 to 50 with alopecia areata. Some clones in this sample may be carry-over from other donors' samples. The sequenced sample was whole blood, obtained in connection with sensitization to the hapten diphenylcyclopropenone (DPC).

CDR3 loop: CSARGGNRDGYTF. For the CDR3, the DNA is TGCAGTGCTAGAGGAGGTAATAGGGATGGCTACACCTTC. The gene calls are TRBV20-1 and TRBJ1-2; D is unclear. The CDR3 spans 13 residues. Trimming left V 1 base short and J 6 bases short, with 12 bases between. The germline gives CDR1 DFQATT, CDR2 SNEGSKA (reference sequence).